Presented here are 31 T cell receptor beta chains from one specimen sequenced in a study of blood T cell repertoires in COVID-19. Assay: immunoSEQ multiplex PCR; the TCRdb copy retains only in-frame clones and omits some. The sample lists 300,000 or so clones, around 82% occurring once. Input material: peripheral blood. The receptors were gathered from a woman in her fifties or sixties with acute or convalescent COVID-19.

The chain recombines TRBV11-2 with TRBJ2-3; 7 nucleotides line up with TRBD2. Germline CDR1 is SGHAT and CDR2 is FQNNGV. The CDR3 runs 14 residues. J was trimmed by 5 bases and V by 3 bases; bases with no gene match: 5. CDR3 in amino acids: CASSLGGNKDTQYF. DNA of the CDR3: TGTGCCAGCAGCTTGGGAGGGAACAAAGATACGCAGTATTTT.

Only one count was recorded for this clone. The CDR3, as DNA: TGCGCCAGCAGCCAAGATAGAGACAGGGACACTGAAGCTTTCTTT. This gives the protein CASSQDRDRDTEAFF. The V call is TRBV4-1, the J call TRBJ1-1, with 7 bases aligning to TRBD1. The CDR3 runs 15 residues. With V trimmed by 0 bases and J by 3 bases, 4 bases remained unmatched. Looked up from germline, CDR1 is MGHRA and CDR2 is YSYEKL.

The V call is TRBV4-2, the J call TRBJ2-2; maybe TRBD1 (6 bases). Deletions cut 8 bases from V and 5 bases from J, with 18 bases between. CDR1 LGHNA and CDR2 YNFKEQ come from the germline V gene. The CDR3 has 15 amino acids. This CDR3 reads CASGDQRQGTGELFF. The CDR3 coding sequence is TGTGCCAGCGGGGATCAGCGTCAGGGGACCGGGGAGCTGTTTTTT.

This clone was counted only a few times. The J gene is TRBJ1-4, the V gene TRBV6-5, with D uncertain. This CDR3 contains 14 residues. V was trimmed by 11 bases and J by 7 bases, leaving 20 bases between them. The germline V gene encodes CDR1 MNHEY and CDR2 SVGAGI. The CDR3 nucleotides read TGTGCCGTTTCTACGGACGGAGGAAGTGAAAAACTGTTTTTT. Translation: CAVSTDGGSEKLFF.

This rearrangement joins TRBV6-5 to TRBJ2-1; no clear D gene. Trimming took 6 bases from V and 0 from J, leaving 12 bases between them. Germline loops: CDR1 MNHEY, CDR2 SVGAGI. There are 15 residues in the CDR3. CDR3 loop: CASSPAFRSYNEQFF. The CDR3 DNA is TGTGCCAGCAGCCCAGCGTTCCGCTCCTACAATGAGCAGTTCTTC.

V gene TRBV7-9 combines with J gene TRBJ1-6; 7 bases match TRBD1. CDR1 and CDR2 from the germline V gene are SEHNR and FQNEAQ (reference sequence). J lost 0 bases, V lost 5 bases, and 7 bases had no gene match. The CDR3 covers 17 residues. CDR3 nucleotide sequence: TGTGCCAGCAGCCTCCGGGACAGAAGCTCCTATAATTCACCCCTCCACTTT. Protein sequence: CASSLRDRSSYNSPLHF. Supplemented by reference TRBV7-9 and TRBJ1-6, the full variable domain reads DTGVSQNPRHKITKRGQNVTFRCDPISEHNRLYWYRQTLGQGPEFLTYFQNEAQLEKSRLLSDRFSAERPKGSFSTLEIQRTEQGDSAMYLCASSLRDRSSYNSPLHFGNGTRLTVT.

This clone was recorded only once. The chain is built from TRBV18 and TRBJ2-7; 7 nucleotides align to TRBD1. The CDR3 length is 13 residues. V lost 6 bases to trimming and J lost 6 bases; unmatched junction nucleotides: 8. Germline V gene lookup returns CDR1 KGHSH and CDR2 LQKENI. The CDR3 nucleotides read TGTGCCAGCTCTCCTAACAGGGGTGGCGAGCAGTACTTC. It yields the protein CASSPNRGGEQYF.

This clone appeared once. This chain uses TRBV2 with TRBJ2-3; tentative D call: TRBD2 (5 bases). This CDR3 comprises 14 residues. The V end lost 10 bases, the J end lost 4 bases, and 18 bases lay between the germline ends. Germline CDR1 SNHLY, CDR2 FYNNEI. The CDR3 loop reads CAIREGRWPDTQYF. The CDR3 coding sequence is TGTGCCATCCGGGAAGGACGATGGCCAGATACGCAGTATTTT.

This clone has a single count. The rearrangement uses TRBV5-1 and TRBJ1-5; D perhaps matches TRBD1 (6 bases). This CDR3 is 15 amino acids long. Germline V CDR1 and CDR2: SGHRS, YFSETQ. The V and J ends lost 0 bases and 7 bases respectively, with 14 bases between them. In nucleotides, the CDR3 is TGCGCCAGCAGCTTGGGCCCTACAGGGAACCAGCCCCAGCATTTT. Residues: CASSLGPTGNQPQHF.

This clone was recorded a few times. The chain joins TRBV12-3 or TRBV12-4 to TRBJ1-2; perhaps TRBD1 as D (6 bases). The CDR3 contains 13 residues. The V and J ends lost 6 bases and 8 bases respectively, with 16 bases between them. CDR3 sequence (DNA): TGTGCCAGCAGCCGCGCAGGGGCAGGAGGCTACACCTTC. This gives the protein CASSRAGAGGYTF.

This chain joins TRBV7-6 and TRBJ1-1, with 11 bases matching TRBD1. This CDR3 region has 16 residues. V dropped 3 bases and J dropped 5; count of bases not matched to a gene: 8. Per the germline V gene, CDR1 is SGHVS and CDR2 is FNYEAQ. Here the CDR3 reads CASSFTVGTGGTEAFF. Here the CDR3 DNA reads TGTGCCAGCAGCTTTACGGTAGGGACAGGGGGAACTGAAGCTTTCTTT.

The J gene is TRBJ1-3, the V gene TRBV5-4, with D hard to call. CDR1 SGHNT and CDR2 YYREEE come from the germline V gene (reference sequence). V was cut by 3 bases and J by 2 bases, with 12 bases left in between. The CDR3 spans 15 residues. This chain's CDR3 is CASSSQRHTGNTIYF. The CDR3 coding sequence is TGTGCCAGCAGCTCCCAGCGGCATACTGGAAACACCATATATTTT. Full variable domain (outside the CDR3, taken from reference TRBV5-4 and TRBJ1-3): ETGVTQSPTHLIKTRGQQVTLRCSSQSGHNTVSWYQQALGQGPQFIFQYYREEENGRGNFPPRFSGLQFPNYSSELNVNALELDDSALYLCASSSQRHTGNTIYFGEGSWLTVV.

The rearrangement joins TRBV4-3 to TRBJ1-5, with TRBD1 as a possible D gene (6 bases). Looked up from germline, CDR1 is LGHNA and CDR2 is YSLEER. The germline V and J ends were trimmed by 3 bases and 4 bases, with 7 bases remaining between them. The CDR3 is 13 residues long. The CDR3 reads CASSQDRNQPQHF. CDR3 DNA: TGCGCCAGCAGCCAGGACAGAAATCAGCCCCAGCATTTT.

The gene calls are TRBV9 and TRBJ2-7, with TRBD2 matching 9 bases. Trimming took 4 bases from V and 3 from J; bases not matched to a gene: 14. The CDR3 spans 17 residues. Germline loops: CDR1 SGDLS, CDR2 YYNGEE. DNA for the CDR3: TGTGCCAGCAGCCCCCAGGGGGGCCTAGCGGGATTCTACGAGCAGTACTTC. Its translation: CASSPQGGLAGFYEQYF. The full variable domain, rest sourced from reference TRBV9 and TRBJ2-7, is DSGVTQTPKHLITATGQRVTLRCSPRSGDLSVYWYQQSLDQGLQFLIQYYNGEERAKGNILERFSAQQFPDLHSELNLSSLELGDSALYFCASSPQGGLAGFYEQYFGPGTRLTVT.

This clone was counted only a few times. The rearrangement uses TRBV30 and TRBJ2-2, with D uncertain. V shed 4 bases and J shed 0 bases, with 9 bases lying between them. The length of the CDR3 is 14 residues. The V gene's germline CDR1 is GTSNPN and CDR2 SVGIG (reference sequence). DNA of the CDR3: TGTGCCTGGAAGCAGGCGCCGAACACCGGGGAGCTGTTTTTT. Translation gives CAWKQAPNTGELFF.

The DNA of the CDR3 is TGTGCCAGCAGCTTCAACCCGGGACAGACGGGTTCACCCCTCCACTTT. This codes for CASSFNPGQTGSPLHF. V and J are TRBV21-1 and TRBJ1-6; the D segment call TRBD1 is taken from the table without a DNA check. TRBV21-1 is a pseudogene locus. The CDR3 totals 16 residues.

This clone was seen only once. The chain joins TRBV6-5 to TRBJ1-5; D remains unclear. The CDR3 consists of 13 residues. With 5 bases removed from V and 6 bases from J, the gap between germline ends came to 11 bases. Germline CDR1 and CDR2: MNHEY and SVGAGI. As DNA, the CDR3 is TGTGCCAGCAGTCTCGGGGAAGGTCAGCCCCAGCATTTT. Amino acids: CASSLGEGQPQHF.

The rearrangement uses TRBV20-1 and TRBJ1-4, with D unresolved. There are 15 residues in the CDR3. The germline gives CDR1 DFQATT, CDR2 SNEGSKA (reference sequence). The V and J ends lost 3 bases and 2 bases respectively, with 13 bases between them. DNA of the CDR3: TGCAGTGCTAGTCTTGAGGGATCGACTAATGAAAAACTGTTTTTT. Translated, it gives CSASLEGSTNEKLFF.

The CDR3, as DNA: TGTGCCTGGGGGGAGTTAAATTCACCCCTCCACTTT. Encoded protein: CAWGELNSPLHF. The rearrangement joins TRBV28 to TRBJ1-6, with a tentative D call TRBD1 (5 bases). The CDR3 is made up of 12 amino acids. Trimming shortened V by 11 bases and J by 7 bases, and 12 bases separated the two germline ends. CDR1 and CDR2 from the germline V gene are MDHEN and SYDVKM. The full variable domain, with the rest looked up from reference TRBV28 and TRBJ1-6, is DVKVTQSSRYLVKRTGEKVFLECVQDMDHENMFWYRQDPGLGLRLIYFSYDVKMKEKGDIPEGYSVSREKKERFSLILESASTNQTSMYLCAWGELNSPLHFGNGTRLTVT.

V is TRBV18 and J is TRBJ1-5; no definite D call. The CDR3 covers 15 residues. V lost 2 bases and J 5 bases, leaving 13 bases between the germline ends. Germline CDR1 KGHSH, CDR2 LQKENI. The CDR3 DNA reads TGTGCCAGCTCACCATGGATGAACAGAGATCAGCCCCAGCATTTT. Translation gives CASSPWMNRDQPQHF.

V and J are TRBV12-5 and TRBJ1-5, with TRBD1 as a possible D gene (5 bases). V was trimmed by 4 bases and J by 3 bases, leaving 13 bases between them. CDR3 length: 15 amino acids. The germline gives CDR1 LGHNT, CDR2 FRNRAP. This chain's CDR3 is CASGSPTASNQPQHF. The CDR3 DNA is TGTGCTAGTGGTTCCCCGACAGCGTCCAATCAGCCCCAGCATTTT.

This chain uses TRBV7-9 with TRBJ1-2, with D unresolved. V lost 0 bases and J 1 base, leaving 21 bases between the germline ends. Germline lookup yields CDR1 SEHNR and CDR2 FQNEAQ (reference sequence). The CDR3 is 19 residues long. Here the CDR3 reads CASSLANQRPPYVNYGYTF. CDR3 coding DNA: TGTGCCAGCAGCTTAGCCAACCAACGCCCACCCTACGTTAACTATGGCTACACCTTC.

The V gene is TRBV7-6, the J gene TRBJ2-3; 9 bases are a match to TRBD2. V lost 5 bases, J lost 1 base, and 4 bases stayed unmatched. The CDR3 is 15 residues long. The germline V gene has CDR1 SGHVS and CDR2 FNYEAQ. The CDR3 loop is CASSRRTSGTDTQYF. DNA of the CDR3: TGTGCCAGCAGCCGTCGGACTAGCGGCACAGATACGCAGTATTTT.

V and J are TRBV2 and TRBJ1-5; D may be TRBD1 (6 bases). CDR3 length: 12 residues. V lost 4 bases and J 6 bases, leaving 7 bases between the germline ends. Germline CDR1 reads SNHLY; CDR2 reads FYNNEI. The CDR3 DNA follows: TGTGCCAGCAGTGGAGGGGGTCAGCCCCAGCATTTT. Protein: CASSGGGQPQHF.

The count of this clone is one. The chain is built from TRBV11-2 and TRBJ1-1; unclear D gene. The germline V gene encodes CDR1 SGHAT and CDR2 FQNNGV. V dropped 2 bases and J dropped 6 bases, with 13 bases sitting between them. CDR3 length: 14 residues. The CDR3 is CASSLNLGAAEAFF. CDR3 sequence (DNA): TGTGCCAGCAGCTTAAACTTGGGCGCCGCTGAAGCTTTCTTT. The full variable domain, with the rest looked up from reference TRBV11-2 and TRBJ1-1, is EAGVAQSPRYKIIEKRQSVAFWCNPISGHATLYWYQQILGQGPKLLIQFQNNGVVDDSQLPKDRFSAERLKGVDSTLKIQPAKLEDSAVYLCASSLNLGAAEAFFGQGTRLTVV.

The genes are TRBV6-2 or TRBV6-3 and TRBJ2-1; 7 bases agree with TRBD2. V was clipped by 5 bases and J by 4 bases; unmatched bases: 11. The CDR3 has 16 residues. The germline V gene encodes CDR1 MNHEY and CDR2 SVGEGT. The CDR3 DNA reads TGTGCCAGCAGTCCCACGGCCCCTAGCGGTTACAATGAGCAGTTCTTC. This sequence encodes CASSPTAPSGYNEQFF.

V and J are TRBV10-1 and TRBJ2-3, with D perhaps matching TRBD2 (6 bases). CDR1 is WNHNN, CDR2 SYGVQD, per germline (reference sequence). V was pared by 5 bases and J by 3 bases, with 18 bases between. The CDR3 length is 16 residues. CDR3: CASSPGGRTLTDTQYF. The DNA of the CDR3 is TGCGCCAGCAGTCCCGGAGGGCGGACACTAACAGATACGCAGTATTTT.

This clone has at least ten counts. This chain joins TRBV18 and TRBJ1-2; no clear D gene. Trimming removed 3 bases from V and 4 bases from J, with 9 bases in between. The germline V gene has CDR1 KGHSH and CDR2 LQKENI. The CDR3 runs 13 residues. CDR3 in amino acids: CASSPNMAYGYTF. The CDR3 DNA follows: TGTGCCAGCTCACCGAATATGGCCTATGGCTACACCTTC.

Points on this clone: The same CDR3 arises from other DNA sequences in this sample as well. The chain carries TRBV18 and TRBJ1-1; 10 nucleotides line up with TRBD1. This CDR3 comprises 14 residues. Germline loops: CDR1 KGHSH, CDR2 LQKENI. Trimming cost V 3 bases and J 4 bases; bases outside gene matches: 2. CDR3 protein: CASSPRTGGTEAFF. The DNA for the CDR3 is TGTGCCAGCTCACCTCGGACAGGGGGCACTGAAGCTTTCTTT.

The CDR3 reads CASSLTGGDEQFF. CDR3 DNA sequence: TGTGCCAGCAGCTTAACAGGGGGGGATGAGCAGTTCTTC. The rearrangement links TRBV5-4 to TRBJ2-1; TRBD1 might be the D (8 bases). Trimming shortened V by 2 bases and J by 8 bases, and 11 bases separated the two germline ends. CDR1 is SGHNT and CDR2 is YYREEE in the germline V gene (reference sequence). This CDR3 spans 13 amino acids.

In its sample, this clone was seen a few times. The rearrangement joins TRBV5-5 to TRBJ1-6; 8 bases fit TRBD1. Germline trimming cut 4 bases from V and 9 bases from J; bases unmatched to any gene: 9. The CDR3 is 15 residues long. The V gene's germline CDR1 is SGHKS and CDR2 YYEKEE (reference sequence). The CDR3 loop is CASSLFGTGGSPLHF. The DNA for the CDR3 is TGTGCCAGCAGCCTATTTGGGACAGGTGGTTCACCCCTCCACTTT.